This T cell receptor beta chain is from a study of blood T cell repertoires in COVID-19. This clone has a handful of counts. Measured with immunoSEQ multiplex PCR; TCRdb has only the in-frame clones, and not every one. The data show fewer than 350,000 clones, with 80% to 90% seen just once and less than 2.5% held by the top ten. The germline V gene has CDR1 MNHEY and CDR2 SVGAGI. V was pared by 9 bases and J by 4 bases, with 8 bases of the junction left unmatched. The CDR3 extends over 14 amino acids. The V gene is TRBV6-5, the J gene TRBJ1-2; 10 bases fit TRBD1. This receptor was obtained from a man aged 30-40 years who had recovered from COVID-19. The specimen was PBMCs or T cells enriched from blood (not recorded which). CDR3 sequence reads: CASQRGQGIYGYTF. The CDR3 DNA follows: TGTGCCAGTCAACGGGGACAGGGGATCTATGGCTACACCTTC.